The 26 T cell receptor beta chains below come from one sample, sequenced in a study of control samples from healthy donors and cancer patients (dated by TCRdb to the early 2020s). The protocol used for the library was the immunoSEQ multiplex PCR assay. The clones in this table, taken by TCRdb from immuneACCESS, are in-frame only. Not every clone is retained; where verified, under half of the shortfall comes from an unresolved V gene, and the cause of the rest is unknown. The sample table shows 73,000 or so clones, and roughly 87% are seen once. About 4.2% of the sample lies in the top ten. The sample taken for sequencing was blood. These receptors were taken from a woman in her 50s in good health.

V gene TRBV29-1 combines with J gene TRBJ1-2; 8 bases map to TRBD1. Germline values: CDR1 SQVTM, CDR2 ANQGSEA. This CDR3 comprises 13 residues. The V and J ends lost 7 bases and 3 bases, in that order; junction bases with no gene match: 7. The CDR3 nucleotides are TGCAGCGCCGCCCAGGGACAGGACTATGGCTACACCTTC. This sequence encodes CSAAQGQDYGYTF.

The chain has TRBV7-8 and TRBJ1-2; the D is unclear. Trimming pared 1 base from V and 2 bases from J, leaving 11 bases between. This CDR3 comprises 15 residues. The germline gives CDR1 SGHVS, CDR2 FQNEAQ. The CDR3 DNA reads TGTGCCAGCAGCTTAGGACCCTCGTCCAACTATGGCTACACCTTC. This codes for CASSLGPSSNYGYTF.

The chain joins TRBV6-5 to TRBJ2-7; 10 bases are a match to TRBD2. This CDR3 region has 14 residues. V shed 7 bases, J shed 2 bases, and the junction held 5 bases outside the gene matches. The germline CDR1 and CDR2 sequences are MNHEY and SVGAGI. In DNA form, the CDR3 reads TGTGCCAGCAACAAGCGGGAGGGTACCTACGAGCAGTACTTC. This sequence encodes CASNKREGTYEQYF.

The chain has TRBV6-5 and TRBJ2-4; TRBD1 aligns across 7 bases. The germline V gene has CDR1 MNHEY and CDR2 SVGAGI. V shed 5 bases and J 6 bases; nucleotides not matched to a gene: 7. This CDR3 contains 14 residues. The CDR3 nucleotides read TGTGCCAGCAGTCGAGACAGGGATCGAAACATTCAGTACTTC. It translates to CASSRDRDRNIQYF.

The chain links TRBV28 to TRBJ1-6; D unresolved. The CDR3 totals 14 residues. V gave up 4 bases and J gave up 9 bases, with 13 bases separating them. Germline V gene data show CDR1 as MDHEN and CDR2 as SYDVKM. The CDR3 DNA follows: TGTGCCAGCAGTTCTCCCCCCTTTGGTTCACCCCTCCACTTT. It encodes CASSSPPFGSPLHF.

The V gene is TRBV6-5, the J gene TRBJ2-7, with 8 bases identical to TRBD2. Germline V gene data show CDR1 as MNHEY and CDR2 as SVGAGI. The CDR3 totals 13 residues. V shed 7 bases and J 3 bases; nucleotides not matched to a gene: 5. The CDR3 bases are TGTGCCAGCACGGGGGGGGACGGCTACGAGCAGTACTTC. As protein: CASTGGDGYEQYF.

The chain carries TRBV18 and TRBJ2-5; the D is unclear. CDR3 length: 14 residues. Germline V lookup: CDR1 KGHSH, CDR2 LQKENI. Trimming removed 1 base from V and 3 bases from J, with 9 bases in between. The DNA for the CDR3 is TGTGCCAGCTCACCACGCGGAACCGAAGAGACCCAGTACTTC. Its translation: CASSPRGTEETQYF.

The chain couples TRBV12-5 to TRBJ1-2; D unresolved. CDR3 size: 11 residues. Trimming pared 6 bases from V and 8 bases from J, leaving 10 bases between. Germline assignment: CDR1 LGHNT and CDR2 FRNRAP. The CDR3: CASGRGGGYTF. The DNA for the CDR3 is TGTGCTAGTGGCCGGGGAGGGGGCTACACCTTC.

V gene TRBV29-1 combines with J gene TRBJ2-7; D ambiguous. Trimming shortened V by 4 bases and J by 2 bases, and 9 bases separated the two germline ends. Germline CDR1 reads SQVTM; CDR2 reads ANQGSEA. The CDR3 is 12 residues long. The CDR3 DNA follows: TGCAGCGTTGCTGGGGAAACCTACGAGCAGTACTTC. Protein sequence: CSVAGETYEQYF.

V gene TRBV5-4 combines with J gene TRBJ2-3, with 7 bases aligning to TRBD2. The CDR3 spans 15 residues. The germline CDR1 and CDR2 sequences are SGHNT and YYREEE (reference sequence). With 3 bases clipped from V and 0 bases from J, the junction kept 4 bases outside the gene matches. CDR3 coding DNA: TGTGCCAGCAGCTCGCTAGCGGTTAGCACAGATACGCAGTATTTT. This encodes CASSSLAVSTDTQYF.

This chain joins TRBV5-1 and TRBJ2-3; tentative D call: TRBD1 (5 bases). Germline V gene data show CDR1 as SGHRS and CDR2 as YFSETQ. V lost 1 base and J lost 1, with 16 bases in between. The CDR3 consists of 17 residues. The CDR3 DNA is TGCGCCAGCAGCTTGCCCCTTGACAGAAGAGGCACAGATACGCAGTATTTT. Its protein is CASSLPLDRRGTDTQYF.

This chain uses TRBV24-1 with TRBJ2-1, with 7 bases aligning to TRBD2. The CDR3 length is 15 residues. With 1 base clipped from V and 8 bases from J, the junction kept 7 bases outside the gene matches. The germline gives CDR1 KGHDR, CDR2 SFDVKD. In nucleotides, the CDR3 is TGTGCCACCAGTGATTTCGGCACACGGGAGGATGAGCAGTTCTTC. This codes for CATSDFGTREDEQFF.

J is TRBJ2-2 and V is TRBV27; 10 bases are a match to TRBD2. Trimming removed 2 bases from V and 2 bases from J; junction bases left unmatched: 5. The CDR3 totals 17 residues. Per germline, CDR1 MNHEY and CDR2 SMNVEV (reference sequence). CDR3 sequence reads: CASSLVQREGNTGELFF. The CDR3 nucleotides are TGTGCCAGCAGTTTAGTCCAGCGGGAGGGAAACACCGGGGAGCTGTTTTTT.

The chain joins TRBV27 to TRBJ1-6; D is ambiguous. Deletions cut 4 bases from V and 7 bases from J, with 8 bases between. CDR1 is MNHEY and CDR2 is SMNVEV in the germline V gene (reference sequence). This CDR3 is 13 amino acids long. CDR3 protein: CASSSGVNSPLHF. CDR3 bases: TGTGCCAGCAGTTCAGGTGTGAATTCACCCCTCCACTTT.

V is TRBV19 and J is TRBJ2-7, with 10 bases identical to TRBD1. The CDR3 extends over 14 amino acids. The trim removed 4 bases at V and 5 bases at J, leaving 5 bases unmatched. In germline, CDR1 is LNHDA, CDR2 SQIVND (reference sequence). CDR3 nucleotide sequence: TGTGCCAGTAGTACCCGGACAGGGGGAGACGAGCAGTACTTC. Protein product: CASSTRTGGDEQYF.

The chain couples TRBV6-5 to TRBJ2-1, with TRBD2 identical over 7 bases. Germline V lookup: CDR1 MNHEY, CDR2 SVGAGI. CDR3 length: 16 amino acids. J gave up 0 bases and V 0 bases, and 2 bases lay outside the gene matches. In DNA, the CDR3 is TGTGCCAGCAGTTACTCAGGCGGGAGCTCCTACAATGAGCAGTTCTTC. This translates into CASSYSGGSSYNEQFF.

CDR3 amino acids: CSVNRGQGRLGYGYTF. The CDR3, as DNA: TGCAGCGTTAATCGAGGACAGGGGAGGCTAGGCTATGGCTACACCTTC. The chain uses TRBV29-1 and TRBJ1-2; 9 bases are shared with TRBD1. The junction had 14 bases not matched to a gene; V was cut back by 5 bases and J by 4 bases. This CDR3 contains 16 residues. The V gene's germline CDR1 is SQVTM and CDR2 ANQGSEA.

In regard to this clone: One junction end disagrees with the germline gene, perhaps due to a read error. The chain links TRBV12-3 or TRBV12-4 to TRBJ1-1; unclear D gene. The CDR3 loop spans 13 amino acids. For the CDR3, the DNA is TGTGCCAGCAGTTTAGGGGAGCCGTCTGATGCTTTCTTT. This encodes CASSLGEPSDAFF.

The CDR3 DNA is TGTGCCAGCAGCCTGGACAGGGTGGAAAAGGTGGGATATTTT. Translation gives CASSLDRVEKVGYF. V and J are TRBV6-5 and TRBJ1-3, with 8 bases fitting TRBD1. There are 14 residues in the CDR3. CDR1 and CDR2 (germline): MNHEY, SVGAGI. Trimming at V came to 6 bases and at J to 15 bases, leaving 16 bases not matched to a gene.

This chain connects TRBV6-5 to TRBJ2-5; D is perhaps TRBD2 (6 bases). The CDR3 covers 13 residues. V dropped 8 bases and J dropped 5 bases, with 15 bases sitting between them. The V gene's germline CDR1 is MNHEY and CDR2 SVGAGI. In nucleotides, the CDR3 is TGTGCCAGCCGGGGGATAGGGGTCGAGACCCAGTACTTC. It is translated as CASRGIGVETQYF.

The V call is TRBV27, the J call TRBJ2-5, with 11 bases matching TRBD2. V was pared by 1 base and J by 4 bases, with 2 bases of the junction left unmatched. The germline V gene has CDR1 MNHEY and CDR2 SMNVEV (reference sequence). The CDR3 runs 15 residues. DNA for the CDR3: TGTGCCAGCAGTTTATACGGACTAGCGGGAGAGACCCAGTACTTC. Translated: CASSLYGLAGETQYF.

The CDR3, as DNA: TGTGCCAGTAGTAGGGACAGAGGGCGGACTGAAGCTTTCTTT. It yields the protein CASSRDRGRTEAFF. J is TRBJ1-1 and V is TRBV19, with 7 bases lining up with TRBD1. Germline values: CDR1 LNHDA, CDR2 SQIVND (reference sequence). This CDR3 contains 14 residues. V trimming: 4 bases; J trimming: 5 bases; junction bases outside the gene matches: 7.

The chain employs TRBV6-4 and TRBJ2-3, with a tentative D call TRBD2 (6 bases). V was clipped by 10 bases and J by 0 bases, with 14 bases between them. This CDR3 region has 14 residues. Germline V CDR1 and CDR2: MRHNA, SNTAGT. The CDR3 DNA reads TGTGCCACCCCGATCGGGGGTAGCACAGATACGCAGTATTTT. It yields the protein CATPIGGSTDTQYF.

This rearrangement joins TRBV7-6 to TRBJ1-1, with TRBD1 matching 7 bases. The CDR3 loop spans 16 amino acids. Germline V gene sequence: CDR1 SGHVS, CDR2 FNYEAQ. The ends lost 1 base at V and 0 bases at J; junction bases unmatched: 5. CDR3 nucleotide sequence: TGTGCCAGCAGCTTAGGGTCAGGGGGAATGAACACTGAAGCTTTCTTT. Its translation: CASSLGSGGMNTEAFF.

The genes are TRBV6-5 and TRBJ2-1; a possible D gene is TRBD2 (5 bases). Germline V gene lookup returns CDR1 MNHEY and CDR2 SVGAGI. The CDR3 length is 14 residues. V lost 6 bases and J lost 3, with 12 bases in between. This CDR3 is CASSRGWVYNEQFF. The DNA of the CDR3 is TGTGCCAGCAGCCGCGGGTGGGTCTACAATGAGCAGTTCTTC.

The CDR3 loop reads CASSLLRVPNEQFF. CDR3 in DNA: TGTGCCAGCAGCTTGTTGCGGGTGCCCAATGAGCAGTTCTTC. The V and J genes are TRBV7-8 and TRBJ2-1, with a tentative D call TRBD2 (5 bases). CDR1 SGHVS and CDR2 FQNEAQ come from the germline V gene. V gave up 3 bases and J gave up 6 bases, with 12 bases separating them. This CDR3 is 14 amino acids long.